The sequence of this T cell receptor (beta chain) was determined in a study of blood T cells in healthy people across ages. As regards this clonotype: The target antigen is unknown.

Donor samples were obtained from healthy Caucasian individuals from Russia, aged about 6 to 95. Study results and caveats: A greater number of naive CD4+ cells and higher diversity distinguished long-lived donors from aged donors. Roughly linear declines in TCR beta diversity per million T cells occurred with age. Naive T cell percentage and TCR beta diversity correlated strongly.

The CDR3 runs 14 residues. V shed 5 bases and J shed 3 bases, with 15 bases lying between them. Germline CDR1 is SGHRS and CDR2 is YFSETQ. The second PCR ran roughly 6 to 11 cycles with a sample-barcoded 5' primer and J-beta primers. TCRdb itself ran the 5' RACE reads through MiXCR, one entry per CDR3 protein. The data hold more than 1.4 million distinct CDR3 sequences, with around 39% observed a single time. Material for sequencing was blood. This receptor was taken from a woman in her late teens or twenties in good health. This chain joins TRBV5-1 and TRBJ2-7; possible D gene TRBD2, 6 bases. The CDR3 DNA follows: TGCGCCAGCAGGCGGGGCGGGAACGACTACGAGCAGTACTTC. Protein product: CASRRGGNDYEQYF.